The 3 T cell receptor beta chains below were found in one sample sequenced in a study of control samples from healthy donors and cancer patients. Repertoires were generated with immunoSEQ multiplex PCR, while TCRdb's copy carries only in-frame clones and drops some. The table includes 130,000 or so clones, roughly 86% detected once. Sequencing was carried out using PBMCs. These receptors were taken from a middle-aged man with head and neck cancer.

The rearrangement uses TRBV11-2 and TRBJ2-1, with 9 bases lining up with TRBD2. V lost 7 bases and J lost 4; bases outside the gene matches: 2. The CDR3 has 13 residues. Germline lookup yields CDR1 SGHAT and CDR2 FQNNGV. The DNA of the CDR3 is TGTGCCAGCACCGGACTAGCGTACAATGAGCAGTTCTTC. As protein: CASTGLAYNEQFF.

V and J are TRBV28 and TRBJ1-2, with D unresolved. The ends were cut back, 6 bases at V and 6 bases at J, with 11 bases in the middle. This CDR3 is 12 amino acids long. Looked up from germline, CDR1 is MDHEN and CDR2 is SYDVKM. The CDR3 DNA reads TGTGCCAGCAGCCGGGCTCACGATGGCTACACCTTC. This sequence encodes CASSRAHDGYTF.

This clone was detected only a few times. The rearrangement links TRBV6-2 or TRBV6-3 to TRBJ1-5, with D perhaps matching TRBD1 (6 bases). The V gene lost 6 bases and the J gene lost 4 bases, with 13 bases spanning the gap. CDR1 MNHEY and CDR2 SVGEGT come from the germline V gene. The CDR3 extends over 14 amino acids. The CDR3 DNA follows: TGTGCCAGCAGCCGCGGACAGTTAAATCAGCCCCAGCATTTT. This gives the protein CASSRGQLNQPQHF.